The 18 T cell receptor beta chains listed next were all sequenced from one sample in a study of tumor-infiltrating lymphocytes in primary liver carcinoma. The template, about 540 ng total RNA, yielded TCR beta cDNA made with a constant-region primer. Construction of TCR beta libraries relied on three successive nested multiplex PCR rounds employing slightly modified ARM-PCR. Researchers ran the first two PCR rounds for ten to eleven cycles each with TRBV1-TRBV30 forward primers and a C-beta reverse primer. TCRdb reanalysed the multiplex PCR reads using MiXCR and keeps one entry per CDR3 protein. The sample has 90,000 to 150,000 distinct CDR3 sequences, roughly 75% seen once. Each 20-30 mg portion of unsorted bulk tissue served as the source for co-extraction of RNA and DNA. Sequenced material: tumor-adjacent normal liver tissue. These receptors were obtained from a woman aged 60-75 years with primary liver carcinoma and hepatitis B virus infection.

On this clonotype itself: A much larger clone lies a single base off, so this may be a read error. The genes are TRBV30 and TRBJ2-5; the D call may be TRBD1 or TRBD2 (5 bases each). Germline assignment: CDR1 GTSNPN and CDR2 SVGIG (reference sequence). The V end lost 3 bases, the J end lost 5 bases, and 13 bases lay between the germline ends. The CDR3 totals 13 residues. This CDR3 reads CAWSLDWGETQYF. CDR3 bases: TGTGCCTGGAGCCTGGACTGGGGGGAGACCCAGTACTTC. Full variable domain (outside the CDR3, taken from reference TRBV30 and TRBJ2-5): SQTIHQWPATLVQPVGSPLSLECTVEGTSNPNLYWYRQAAGRGLQLLFYSVGIGQISSEVPQNLSASRPQDRQFILSSKKLLLSDSGFYLCAWSLDWGETQYFGPGTRLLVL.

A word on this clonotype: The junction departs from the called germline gene at one end, perhaps through a read error. The rearrangement joins TRBV5-1 to TRBJ2-3, with TRBD2 identical over 9 bases. Germline V gene sequence: CDR1 SGHRS, CDR2 YFSETQ. The length of the CDR3 is 16 residues. DNA for the CDR3: TGCGCCGGCAGCGGAACAAATAGCGGGAGCACAGATACGCATTATTTT. It yields the protein CAGSGTNSGSTDTHYF. The whole variable domain, remainder taken from reference TRBV5-1 and TRBJ2-3, is KAGVTQTPRYLIKTRGQQVTLSCSPISGHRSVSWYQQTPGQGLQFLFEYFSETQRNKGNFPGRFSGRQFSNSRSEMNVSTLELGDSALYLCAGSGTNSGSTDTHYFGPGTRLTVL.

The chain carries TRBV20-1 and TRBJ2-7; D not resolved. The V gene's germline CDR1 is DFQATT and CDR2 SNEGSKA (reference sequence). V was trimmed by 4 bases and J by 13 bases, leaving 23 bases between them. The CDR3 sequence is 13 residues long. The CDR3 nucleotides are TGCAGTGCTACCCTCCAAGGGTGGTCCTCGGGTTACTTC. It translates to CSATLQGWSSGYF.

A remark on this clonotype: A read error may account for a junction end that differs from germline. The rearrangement joins TRBV12-3 or TRBV12-4 to TRBJ2-7, with TRBD1 matching over 9 bases. The CDR3 totals 15 residues. The CDR3 coding sequence is TGTGCCAGCACTTTAAGGGACAGGGCGCCCTACAAGCAGTACTTC. Translated: CASTLRDRAPYKQYF.

Comments on this clonotype: A read error may be the cause here, since a much bigger clone is one base away. The chain has TRBV10-3 and TRBJ1-2; D perhaps matches TRBD1 (5 bases). The CDR3 sequence is 14 residues long. Per germline, CDR1 ENHRY and CDR2 SYGVKD. For the CDR3, the DNA is TGTGCCATCAGTCCAGAAGCAGGGATCTATGGCTACAACTTC. It encodes CAISPEAGIYGYNF.

The rearrangement links TRBV4-1 to TRBJ2-1; 7 nucleotides match TRBD2. Losses at the gene ends were 5 bases for V and 6 bases for J; bases not matched to a gene: 10. The germline V gene has CDR1 MGHRA and CDR2 YSYEKL. This CDR3 region has 15 residues. The CDR3 reads CASSFWTRFFNEQFF. In DNA form, the CDR3 reads TGCGCCAGCAGCTTCTGGACTAGATTCTTCAATGAGCAGTTCTTC.

The CDR3 loop reads CSVLTFTAPYEQYV. The CDR3 DNA is TGCAGCGTGCTAACTTTTACAGCCCCGTACGAGCAGTACGTC. This chain joins TRBV29-1 and TRBJ2-7, with D hard to call. Germline V gene lookup returns CDR1 SQVTM and CDR2 ANQGSEA. Trimming took 6 bases from V and 4 from J, leaving 19 bases between them. The CDR3 sequence is 14 residues long.

There are a few counts of this clonotype. This sequence may be a read error, since a much larger clone differs from it by one base. This chain joins TRBV6-6 and TRBJ1-5; no reliable D call. Per the germline V gene, CDR1 is MNHNY and CDR2 is SVGAGI (reference sequence). The V end lost 2 bases, the J end lost 6 bases, and 8 bases lay between the germline ends. The CDR3 spans 13 residues. Written as DNA, the CDR3 is TGTGCCAGCAGTTACACGCTGGGTCAGCCCCAGCATTTT. As protein: CASSYTLGQPQHF.

Concerning this clonotype itself: The junction departs from germline at one end; a sequencing error may be responsible. The rearrangement joins TRBV5-1 to TRBJ1-1, with D maybe TRBD1 (5 bases). This CDR3 contains 16 residues. CDR1 and CDR2 (germline): SGHRS, YFSETQ. The CDR3 DNA reads TGCGTCAGCAGCTTGACCCCCGGTTCAGGGCGGACTGAAGCTTTCTTT. Its protein is CVSSLTPGSGRTEAFF. The variable domain in full, completed from reference TRBV5-1 and TRBJ1-1, reads KAGVTQTPRYLIKTRGQQVTLSCSPISGHRSVSWYQQTPGQGLQFLFEYFSETQRNKGNFPGRFSGRQFSNSRSEMNVSTLELGDSALYLCVSSLTPGSGRTEAFFGQGTRLTVV.

Comment on this clonotype: This may arise from a read error, as a much more abundant clone is one base away. The chain joins TRBV7-9 to TRBJ1-1; D is unresolved. V lost 9 bases and J lost 5, with 19 bases in between. Germline V gives CDR1 SEHNR, CDR2 FQNEAQ (reference sequence). The CDR3 is 14 residues long. The CDR3 coding sequence is TGTGCCAGAAGCCCGTGGTTTTTAGGGACTGAAGCTTTCTTT. Translating gives CARSPWFLGTEAFF. Combining the CDR3 with reference TRBV7-9 and TRBJ1-1 gives the whole variable domain DTGVSQNPRHKITKRGQNVTFRCDPISEHNRLYWYRQTLGQGPEFLTYFQNEAQLEKSRLLSDRFSAERPKGSFSTLEIQRTEQGDSAMYLCARSPWFLGTEAFFGQGTRLTVV.

In this sample, this clonotype turned up a few times. V gene TRBV7-8 combines with J gene TRBJ2-7, with D uncertain. V was trimmed by 7 bases and J by 5 bases, leaving 12 bases between them. This CDR3 is 12 amino acids long. Looked up from germline, CDR1 is SGHVS and CDR2 is FQNEAQ. The CDR3 spells CASNLLRDEQYF. In DNA form, the CDR3 reads TGTGCCAGCAACTTGCTTCGGGACGAGCAGTACTTC.

In regard to this clonotype: One junction end disagrees with the germline gene, perhaps due to a read error. The chain carries TRBV29-1 and TRBJ2-5; 8 bases match TRBD1. Germline CDR1 SQVTM, CDR2 ANQGSEA. This CDR3 spans 16 amino acids. The CDR3 loop is CSVEGDRRKTEETQYF. CDR3 coding DNA: TGCAGTGTTGAGGGGGACAGGAGGAAGACTGAAGAGACCCAGTACTTC. Full variable domain (remainder filled in from reference TRBV29-1 and TRBJ2-5): SAVISQKPSRDICQRGTSLTIQCQVDSQVTMMFWYRQQPGQSLTLIATANQGSEATYESGFVIDKFPISRPNLTFSTLTVSNMSPEDSSIYLCSVEGDRRKTEETQYFGPGTRLLVL.

The rearrangement uses TRBV4-2 and TRBJ2-3; the match to TRBD2 covers 8 bases. CDR1 is LGHNA, CDR2 YNFKEQ, per germline. The CDR3 totals 15 residues. The junction had 9 bases not matched to a gene; V was cut back by 4 bases and J by 6 bases. CDR3 amino acids: CASSRGIAGRDTQYF. CDR3 nucleotide sequence: TGTGCCAGCAGCCGAGGAATAGCGGGACGGGATACGCAGTATTTT.

This rearrangement joins TRBV9 to TRBJ1-5; D is uncertain. The closer fit of TRBJ2-3 to the DNA end suggests the J call may be wrong. The CDR3 consists of 13 residues. Germline V CDR1 and CDR2: SGDLS, YYNGEE. The CDR3 DNA follows: TGTGCCAGCAGCGTAGATAGCAATCAGCCCCAGTATTTT. Translated, it gives CASSVDSNQPQYF.

Concerning this clonotype: The conserved phenylalanine or tryptophan is not found at the CDR3 terminus, so this likely reflects a read error. V is TRBV5-1 and J is TRBJ2-1, with 10 bases aligning to TRBD1. CDR3 length: 15 residues. CDR1 and CDR2 (germline): SGHRS, YFSETQ. Trimming at V came to 4 bases and at J to 8 bases, leaving 9 bases not matched to a gene. The CDR3 protein is CASSLGTGTGDEQFL. CDR3 in DNA: TGCGCCAGCAGCCTAGGTACCGGGACAGGGGATGAGCAGTTCCTC.

In this sample, this clonotype turned up many times. This chain connects TRBV12-3 or TRBV12-4 to TRBJ1-2; no reliable D call. The V gene lost 2 bases and the J gene lost 9 bases, with 16 bases spanning the gap. CDR3 length equals 14 residues. CDR3 in amino acids: CASSLLSRSGSYTF. CDR3 DNA sequence: TGTGCCAGCAGTTTACTTTCCCGGTCGGGGAGCTACACCTTC.

This rearrangement joins TRBV28 to TRBJ2-5; possible D gene TRBD2, 6 bases. CDR3 length: 17 amino acids. Germline V gives CDR1 MDHEN, CDR2 SYDVKM. The CDR3 coding sequence is TGTGTCAGTAGCTCCCGAAAGGACGGGGGTTTTGTAAAGACCCAGTACTTC. It encodes CVSSSRKDGGFVKTQYF.

This clonotype has ten or more counts. The chain combines TRBV7-8 with TRBJ1-1, with TRBD1 matching over 8 bases. The CDR3 is 16 residues long. Germline V gene sequence: CDR1 SGHVS, CDR2 FQNEAQ. V shed 3 bases and J 4 bases; nucleotides not matched to a gene: 10. CDR3 residues: CASSFIFGQGGTEAFF. The CDR3 nucleotides are TGTGCCAGCAGCTTCATATTTGGACAGGGAGGCACTGAAGCTTTCTTT.